This record covers a single T cell receptor beta chain. There is no known antigen for this receptor. Base quality data are lacking; no much larger clone is found one base away. Sequencing instrument: Illumina HiSeq 1500. The public reads were reprocessed in TCRdb via fastp at Q25 and MiXCR, keeping in-frame beta chains. Here each entry gathers all rows of one CDR3 protein and keeps the most common genes and DNA. This sample is represented by 200,000 to 250,000 distinct CDR3 sequences; under 25% of them were singletons. Approximately 18% of the sample goes to the ten largest clones. Including cysteine and phenylalanine, the CDR3 has 14 amino acids. Left in the record is the CDR3 DNA by itself, 42 bases read in frame from the first base. The CDR1 and CDR2 encoded by the germline V gene are SGHRS and YFSETQ. V and J are truncated by 2 bases and 1 base respectively, leaving an intervening sequence of 9 bases.

The data originate from a study of T cell repertoires in cytomegalovirus infection (dated by TCRdb to about 2019). About the study as a whole: Donor HLA type was relevant to the analysis, as public TCR beta signatures indicated carriage of CMV infection together with the matching HLA type. Study-wide conclusions, independent of this receptor: Cumulative frequency of public TCR beta family members discriminated carriers of CMV infection plus the relevant HLA type in this cohort and an independent roughly 320-donor cohort. The ex vivo response was dominated by HLA-C-restricted CMV-specific TCR beta clonotypes, which also provided the single most frequent clonotype in two of eight donors.

The receptor chain draws on TRBV5-1 and TRBJ2-5; 5 matching bases give a weak D call of TRBD1. This sequence was found in a human donor in good health (CMV status not recorded). Some clones in this sample may be carry-over from other donors' samples. The sequenced sample was CD8+ T cells from PBMCs. The nucleotide sequence reads TGCGCCAGCAGCTTAGGGGCGATCCAAGAGACCCAGTACTTC. Its product reads: CASSLGAIQETQYF.